The 28 T cell receptor beta chains listed next were all sequenced from one sample in a study of OX40 agonist ivuxolimab in advanced cancers. TCRdb keeps only in-frame clones here, not all; method: immunoSEQ multiplex PCR. The profile shows fewer than 90,000 clones, about four fifths of them singletons. The sequences come from CD4+ or CD8+ T cells sorted from blood, collected in a trial of the OX40 agonist ivuxolimab. These receptors were obtained from an adult with an advanced solid tumor such as melanoma, head and neck, liver or kidney cancer.

This clone was seen only a few times. J is TRBJ2-2 and V is TRBV5-6; TRBD1 aligns across 9 bases. The DNA end lines up better with TRBJ1-4; the J call may be wrong. The CDR3 runs to 13 residues. CDR1 is SGHDT and CDR2 is YYEEEE in the germline V gene. In DNA form, the CDR3 reads TGTGCCAGCAGCCTCCCGGGACAGGGAAAACTGTTTTTT. Protein product: CASSLPGQGKLFF.

The V and J genes are TRBV29-1 and TRBJ1-4; tentative D call: TRBD1 (5 bases). Trimming took off 4 bases at V and 0 bases at J, with 12 bases between the two ends. CDR3 size: 15 residues. Germline CDR1 SQVTM, CDR2 ANQGSEA. CDR3 region: CSVAPTAATNEKLFF. CDR3 DNA sequence: TGCAGCGTTGCACCGACAGCCGCAACTAATGAAAAACTGTTTTTT.

V gene TRBV5-1 combines with J gene TRBJ1-1, with TRBD1 matching over 10 bases. There are 15 residues in the CDR3. Germline V lookup: CDR1 SGHRS, CDR2 YFSETQ. The V segment lost 0 bases and the J segment 3 bases; nucleotides outside the gene matches: 2. In DNA form, the CDR3 reads TGCGCCAGCAGCTTGGGACAGGGGGCGGACACTGAAGCTTTCTTT. It translates to CASSLGQGADTEAFF.

This sequence joins TRBV7-8 and TRBJ2-7; 7 nucleotides line up with TRBD1. V dropped 5 bases and J dropped 0; count of bases not matched to a gene: 7. Germline-derived CDR1 and CDR2 are SGHVS and FQNEAQ. The CDR3 is made up of 15 amino acids. The CDR3 here is CASSVARTGSYEQYF. Here the CDR3 DNA reads TGTGCCAGCAGCGTCGCCCGGACAGGCTCCTACGAGCAGTACTTC.

The rearrangement uses TRBV29-1 and TRBJ2-7, with TRBD1 identical over 10 bases. This CDR3 comprises 16 residues. V was pared by 7 bases and J by 1 base, with 13 bases of the junction left unmatched. CDR1 is SQVTM, CDR2 ANQGSEA, per germline. The CDR3, as DNA: TGCAGCGCCCAAAAGACCGGGACAGGGGTTTCCTACGAGCAGTACTTC. Amino acid sequence: CSAQKTGTGVSYEQYF.

The chain uses TRBV7-7 and TRBJ2-5; possible D gene TRBD1, 6 bases. This CDR3 region has 13 residues. Germline CDR1 and CDR2: SSHAT and FNYEAQ (reference sequence). V was clipped by 5 bases and J by 5 bases, with 12 bases between them. CDR3 bases: TGTGCCAGCAGCGGACAGAGGCTGGAGACCCAGTACTTC. Its protein product is CASSGQRLETQYF.

The chain carries TRBV7-8 and TRBJ2-5; 8 bases match TRBD2. Germline trimming cut 5 bases from V and 5 bases from J; bases unmatched to any gene: 7. Germline V gives CDR1 SGHVS, CDR2 FQNEAQ. CDR3 length: 14 residues. The CDR3 spells CASSAGTRGETQYF. The CDR3 DNA follows: TGTGCCAGCAGCGCCGGGACTAGAGGGGAGACCCAGTACTTC.

This clone was counted between two and nine times. Here the CDR3 DNA reads TGTGCCAGCAAGGGACAGGCCCCTTCACCCCTCCACTTT. It codes for CASKGQAPSPLHF. This chain joins TRBV2 and TRBJ1-6; TRBD1 agrees at 8 bases. With 7 bases clipped from V and 9 bases from J, the junction kept 5 bases outside the gene matches. Germline lookup yields CDR1 SNHLY and CDR2 FYNNEI. This CDR3 has 13 residues.

The chain couples TRBV19 to TRBJ1-2, with 7 bases identical to TRBD1. Germline V gene sequence: CDR1 LNHDA, CDR2 SQIVND (reference sequence). Trimming at V came to 9 bases and at J to 6 bases, leaving 13 bases not matched to a gene. The CDR3 is 14 residues long. The CDR3 region has the DNA TGTGCCAGCCTAAGTACCAGGGGGTTTGATGGCTACACCTTC. Translated, it gives CASLSTRGFDGYTF. Supplemented by reference TRBV19 and TRBJ1-2, the full variable domain reads DGGITQSPKYLFRKEGQNVTLSCEQNLNHDAMYWYRQDPGQGLRLIYYSQIVNDFQKGDIAEGYSVSREKKESFPLTVTSAQKNPTAFYLCASLSTRGFDGYTFGSGTRLTVV.

The V and J genes are TRBV9 and TRBJ1-2; D possibly corresponds to TRBD1 (5 bases). The V and J ends lost 3 bases and 0 bases respectively, with 12 bases between them. CDR3 length: 15 residues. CDR1 is SGDLS and CDR2 is YYNGEE in the germline V gene. The CDR3 DNA reads TGTGCCAGCAGCGCCGAGCCGACAGCTAACTATGGCTACACCTTC. Amino acid sequence: CASSAEPTANYGYTF.

The chain joins TRBV11-2 to TRBJ1-1; unclear D gene. From germline, CDR1 is SGHAT and CDR2 FQNNGV. V lost 4 bases, J lost 0 bases, and 9 bases lay in between. CDR3 size: 14 residues. The CDR3 region has the DNA TGTGCCAGCAGCTCACAGCTACTGAACACTGAAGCTTTCTTT. Translated, it gives CASSSQLLNTEAFF.

There are a few counts of this clone. The V gene is TRBV11-2, the J gene TRBJ2-2, with D perhaps TRBD2 (5 bases). This CDR3 is built from 14 residues. V shed 3 bases and J shed 3 bases, with 8 bases lying between them. Germline V gives CDR1 SGHAT, CDR2 FQNNGV. CDR3 sequence (DNA): TGTGCCAGCAGCTTGACACTAGACACCGGGGAGCTGTTTTTT. This encodes CASSLTLDTGELFF.

The chain uses TRBV7-6 and TRBJ1-5; D gene ambiguous. The V and J ends lost 3 bases and 3 bases respectively, with 6 bases between them. The V gene's germline CDR1 is SGHVS and CDR2 FNYEAQ. The CDR3 consists of 13 residues. DNA of the CDR3: TGTGCCAGCAGCTTCGGAATCAATCAGCCCCAGCATTTT. Protein product: CASSFGINQPQHF.

The rearrangement joins TRBV15 to TRBJ1-4; tentative D call: TRBD1 (6 bases). Trimming stripped 5 bases from V and 5 bases from J, with 15 bases between. CDR3 length: 15 residues. Germline-derived CDR1 and CDR2 are LNHNV and YYDKDF (reference sequence). The CDR3 DNA is TGTGCCACCAGCCGGGGGGGTCAGGGGAATGAAAAACTGTTTTTT. As protein: CATSRGGQGNEKLFF.

This clone was recorded only once. This is likely a read error, given that the CDR3 carries no conserved phenylalanine or tryptophan at its end. J is TRBJ2-3 and V is TRBV28, with TRBD2 identical over 8 bases. The CDR3 has 14 amino acids. Germline trimming cut 7 bases from V and 9 bases from J; bases unmatched to any gene: 12. Germline V CDR1 and CDR2: MDHEN, SYDVKM. CDR3 in amino acids: CASTSGGSEATQYL. For the CDR3, the DNA is TGTGCCAGCACCTCGGGGGGGAGCGAGGCGACGCAGTATCTT.

The chain has TRBV5-6 and TRBJ2-5; TRBD2 aligns across 10 bases. Per the germline V gene, CDR1 is SGHDT and CDR2 is YYEEEE. The length of the CDR3 is 17 residues. V lost 0 bases and J lost 7; bases outside the gene matches: 12. The CDR3 reads CASSLGLAGPTLRTQYF. The CDR3 bases are TGTGCCAGCAGCTTGGGACTAGCGGGCCCAACCTTAAGGACCCAGTACTTC.

This chain connects TRBV7-6 to TRBJ2-3, with TRBD1 as a possible D gene (6 bases). Per germline, CDR1 SGHVS and CDR2 FNYEAQ. The CDR3 is 15 residues long. V gave up 3 bases and J gave up 2 bases, with 12 bases separating them. The CDR3 nucleotides are TGTGCCAGCAGCTTCGACAGGAGGAACACAGATACGCAGTATTTT. Amino acid sequence: CASSFDRRNTDTQYF. Variable domain in full (rest from reference TRBV7-6 and TRBJ2-3): GAGVSQSPRYKVTKRGQDVALRCDPISGHVSLYWYRQALGQGPEFLTYFNYEAQQDKSGLPNDRFSAERPEGSISTLTIQRTEQRDSAMYRCASSFDRRNTDTQYFGPGTRLTVL.

V gene TRBV7-6 combines with J gene TRBJ1-2; TRBD1 might be the D (6 bases). The CDR3 covers 13 residues. Per germline, CDR1 SGHVS and CDR2 FNYEAQ. Deletions cut 1 base from V and 6 bases from J, with 9 bases between. The CDR3: CASSLGRGDGYTF. For the CDR3, the DNA is TGTGCCAGCAGCTTAGGCAGGGGTGATGGCTACACCTTC.

This clone rates as medium-sized (0.01 to 0.1%). This chain's CDR3 is CASSQTTGGQYF. CDR3 sequence (DNA): TGCGCCAGCAGCCAAACAACAGGGGGGCAGTACTTC. The rearrangement uses TRBV4-1 and TRBJ2-7, with 8 positions matching TRBD1. Looked up from germline, CDR1 is MGHRA and CDR2 is YSYEKL. Losses at the gene ends were 2 bases for V and 9 bases for J; bases not matched to a gene: 3. The CDR3 runs 12 residues.

The J gene is TRBJ2-1, the V gene TRBV4-2; D is undetermined. The V end lost 0 bases, the J end lost 6 bases, and 18 bases lay between the germline ends. CDR3 size: 17 residues. The germline V gene encodes CDR1 LGHNA and CDR2 YNFKEQ. The DNA of the CDR3 is TGTGCCAGCAGCCAAGAGCTCCCCCTTTGGACCGGCAATGAGCAGTTCTTC. Amino acids: CASSQELPLWTGNEQFF.

The rearrangement joins TRBV5-1 to TRBJ1-1; D is ambiguous. In germline, CDR1 is SGHRS, CDR2 YFSETQ. The length of the CDR3 is 16 residues. V lost 0 bases and J lost 1, with 13 bases in between. The CDR3 region has the DNA TGCGCCAGCAGCTTGGAGCCCGGGGTTAGGAACACTGAAGCTTTCTTT. Translated: CASSLEPGVRNTEAFF.

Only one count was recorded for this clone. V usage is TRBV5-4 and J usage is TRBJ1-5, with a possible D match to TRBD1 (5 bases). Germline V gene lookup returns CDR1 SGHNT and CDR2 YYREEE (reference sequence). Trimming left V 3 bases short and J 2 bases short, with 9 bases between. The CDR3 runs 14 residues. The CDR3 DNA reads as TGTGCCAGCAGCTCCGGGGGAGGCAATCAGCCCCAGCATTTT. Translation gives CASSSGGGNQPQHF.

The chain has TRBV6-1 and TRBJ1-6, with D maybe TRBD1 (5 bases). CDR1 MNHNS and CDR2 SASEGT come from the germline V gene. Trimming left V 4 bases short and J 6 bases short, with 10 bases between. This CDR3 is 14 amino acids long. The CDR3 spells CASSGQSPNSPLHF. As DNA, the CDR3 is TGTGCCAGCAGTGGACAGAGCCCTAATTCACCCCTCCACTTT.

This clone was recorded a few times. In nucleotides, the CDR3 is TGTGCCAGCAGCTTGGGGACAGGGGAATCACCCCTCCACTTT. Translated: CASSLGTGESPLHF. This chain uses TRBV5-4 with TRBJ1-6, with 9 bases fitting TRBD1. The V and J ends lost 0 bases and 10 bases, in that order; junction bases with no gene match: 2. CDR1 and CDR2 (germline): SGHNT, YYREEE (reference sequence). The length of the CDR3 is 14 residues.

The rearrangement uses TRBV6-5 and TRBJ1-6; D is undetermined. CDR1 and CDR2 from the germline V gene are MNHEY and SVGAGI. With 0 bases removed from V and 4 bases from J, the gap between germline ends came to 7 bases. The CDR3 has 15 residues. This CDR3 is CASSYSSGYNSPLHF. DNA of the CDR3: TGTGCCAGCAGTTACTCCTCCGGGTATAATTCACCCCTCCACTTT.

V is TRBV5-1 and J is TRBJ2-5, with no clear D. This CDR3 has 14 amino acids. The germline gives CDR1 SGHRS, CDR2 YFSETQ. V was pared by 0 bases and J by 2 bases, with 8 bases between. CDR3 bases: TGCGCCAGCAGCTTGGGCCCAGCGCAAGAGACCCAGTACTTC. It codes for CASSLGPAQETQYF.

This rearrangement joins TRBV30 to TRBJ2-7; TRBD2 aligns across 11 bases. The J segment lost 7 bases and the V segment lost 5 bases, leaving 13 bases of the junction unmatched. Germline CDR1 is GTSNPN and CDR2 is SVGIG (reference sequence). The CDR3 covers 15 residues. DNA for the CDR3: TGTGCCTGGGTTAGCGGGGGGGCCTTGATAGGTGAGCAGTACTTC. It is translated as CAWVSGGALIGEQYF.

The chain employs TRBV14 and TRBJ1-2; D is unresolved. Germline CDR1 SGHDN, CDR2 FVKESK. Trimming pared 3 bases from V and 4 bases from J, leaving 6 bases between. The CDR3 consists of 12 residues. Here the CDR3 DNA reads TGTGCCAGCAGCCAGGTGGGCTATGGCTACACCTTC. Its translation is CASSQVGYGYTF.